This TCR beta chain is from a study of technical replicates of blood from several donors. Produced via immunoSEQ multiplex PCR; TCRdb's table is partial and in-frame only. The table has roughly 50,000 clones, around 93% seen once. The V and J ends lost 5 bases and 9 bases, in that order; junction bases with no gene match: 8. The CDR3 is made up of 13 amino acids. Germline assignment: CDR1 SEHNR and CDR2 FQNEAQ (reference sequence). The clonotype originates from a human donor in good health. Some clones in this sample may be carry-over from other donors' samples. The V call is TRBV7-9, the J call TRBJ2-3, with 7 bases lining up with TRBD2. Sequencing input: PBMCs. The CDR3 sequence: CASSPGTTATQYF. CDR3 DNA sequence: TGTGCCAGCAGCCCCGGGACTACAGCGACGCAGTATTTT.